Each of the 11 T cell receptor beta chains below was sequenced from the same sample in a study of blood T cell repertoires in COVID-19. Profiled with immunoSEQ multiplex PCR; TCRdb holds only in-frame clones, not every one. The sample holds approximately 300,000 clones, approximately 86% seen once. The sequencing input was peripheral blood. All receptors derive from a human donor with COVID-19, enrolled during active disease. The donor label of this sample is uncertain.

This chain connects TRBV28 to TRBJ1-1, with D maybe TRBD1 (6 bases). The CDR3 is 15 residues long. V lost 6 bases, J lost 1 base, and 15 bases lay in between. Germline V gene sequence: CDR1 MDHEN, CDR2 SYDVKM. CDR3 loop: CASSPIGGANTEAFF. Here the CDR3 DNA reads TGTGCCAGCAGCCCCATAGGGGGTGCGAACACTGAAGCTTTCTTT.

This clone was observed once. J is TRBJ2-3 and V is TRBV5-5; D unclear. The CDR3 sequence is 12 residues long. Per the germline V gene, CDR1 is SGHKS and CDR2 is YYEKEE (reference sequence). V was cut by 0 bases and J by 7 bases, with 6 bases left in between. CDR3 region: CASSLDFYTQYF. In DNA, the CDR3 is TGTGCCAGCAGCTTGGACTTCTATACGCAGTATTTT. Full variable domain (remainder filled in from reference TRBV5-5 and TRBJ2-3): DAGVTQSPTHLIKTRGQQVTLRCSPISGHKSVSWYQQVLGQGPQFIFQYYEKEERGRGNFPDRFSARQFPNYSSELNVNALLLGDSALYLCASSLDFYTQYFGPGTRLTVL.

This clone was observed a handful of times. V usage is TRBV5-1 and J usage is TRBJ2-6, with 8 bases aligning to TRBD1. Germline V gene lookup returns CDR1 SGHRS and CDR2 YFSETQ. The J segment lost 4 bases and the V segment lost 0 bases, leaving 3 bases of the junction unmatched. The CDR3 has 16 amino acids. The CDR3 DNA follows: TGCGCCAGCAGCTTGGTTCAGGGGGCCGGGGCCAACGTCCTGACTTTC. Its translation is CASSLVQGAGANVLTF.

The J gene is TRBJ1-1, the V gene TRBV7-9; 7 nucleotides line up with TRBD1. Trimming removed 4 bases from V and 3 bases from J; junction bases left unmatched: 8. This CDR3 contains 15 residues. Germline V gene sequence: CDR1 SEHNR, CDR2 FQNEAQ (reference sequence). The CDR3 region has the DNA TGTGCCAGCAGCTCCGACAAGGGGGCGGACACTGAAGCTTTCTTT. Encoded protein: CASSSDKGADTEAFF.

Here the CDR3 reads CASSATIAGAGVGNEQFF. CDR3 in DNA: TGTGCCAGTAGTGCCACCATAGCGGGAGCGGGGGTTGGCAATGAGCAGTTCTTC. The V gene is TRBV19, the J gene TRBJ2-1, with 9 bases lining up with TRBD2. The CDR3 covers 18 residues. From germline, CDR1 is LNHDA and CDR2 SQIVND (reference sequence). After removal of 5 bases from V and 6 bases from J, the junction contained 17 bases not matched to a gene.

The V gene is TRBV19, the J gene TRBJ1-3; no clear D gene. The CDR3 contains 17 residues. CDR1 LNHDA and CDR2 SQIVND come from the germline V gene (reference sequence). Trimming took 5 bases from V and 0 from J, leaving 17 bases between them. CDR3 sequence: CASSREGNPDSGNTIYF. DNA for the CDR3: TGTGCCAGTAGTCGGGAAGGGAACCCCGACTCTGGAAACACCATATATTTT.

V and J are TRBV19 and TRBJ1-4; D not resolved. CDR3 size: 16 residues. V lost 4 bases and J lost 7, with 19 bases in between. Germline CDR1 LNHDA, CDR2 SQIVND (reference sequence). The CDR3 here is CASSTPGGDRGEKLFF. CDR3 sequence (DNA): TGTGCCAGTAGTACCCCGGGCGGGGATCGGGGTGAAAAACTGTTTTTT.

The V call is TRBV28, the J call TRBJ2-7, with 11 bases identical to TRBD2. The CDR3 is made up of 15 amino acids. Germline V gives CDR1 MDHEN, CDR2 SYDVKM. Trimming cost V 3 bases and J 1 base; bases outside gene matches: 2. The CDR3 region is CASSLTSGVSYEQYF. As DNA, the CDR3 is TGTGCCAGCAGTTTGACTAGCGGGGTTTCCTACGAGCAGTACTTC.

The CDR3 loop is CASSYGLSHTEAFF. CDR3 DNA sequence: TGTGCCAGCAGTTACGGGCTATCGCACACTGAAGCTTTCTTT. The rearrangement joins TRBV6-5 to TRBJ1-1; D is undetermined. The CDR3 is 14 amino acids. Germline values: CDR1 MNHEY, CDR2 SVGAGI. V was pared by 2 bases and J by 3 bases, with 10 bases between.

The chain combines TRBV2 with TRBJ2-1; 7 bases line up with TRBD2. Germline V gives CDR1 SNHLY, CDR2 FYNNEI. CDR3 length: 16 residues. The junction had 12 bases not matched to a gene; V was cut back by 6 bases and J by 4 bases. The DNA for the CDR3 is TGTGCCAGCAGGAGTTCCGGGACTACGGATTACAATGAGCAGTTCTTC. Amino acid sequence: CASRSSGTTDYNEQFF.

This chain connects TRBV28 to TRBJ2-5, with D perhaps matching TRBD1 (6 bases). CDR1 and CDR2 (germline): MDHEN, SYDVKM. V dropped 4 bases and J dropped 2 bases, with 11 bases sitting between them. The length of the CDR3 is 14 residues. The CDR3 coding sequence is TGTGCCAGCAGTTCTCAGGACAGTCAAGAGACCCAGTACTTC. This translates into CASSSQDSQETQYF.